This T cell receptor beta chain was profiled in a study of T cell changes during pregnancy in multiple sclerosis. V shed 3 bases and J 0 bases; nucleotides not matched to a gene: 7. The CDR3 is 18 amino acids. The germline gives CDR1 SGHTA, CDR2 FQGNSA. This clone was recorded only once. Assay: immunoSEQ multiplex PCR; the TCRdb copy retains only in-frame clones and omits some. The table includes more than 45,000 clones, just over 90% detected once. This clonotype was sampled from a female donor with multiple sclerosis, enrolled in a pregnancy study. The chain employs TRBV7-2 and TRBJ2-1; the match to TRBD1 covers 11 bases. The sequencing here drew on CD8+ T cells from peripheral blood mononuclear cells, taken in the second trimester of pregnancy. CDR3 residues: CASSFGTGGLSSYNEQFF. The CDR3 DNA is TGTGCCAGCAGCTTCGGGACAGGGGGTTTAAGCTCCTACAATGAGCAGTTCTTC. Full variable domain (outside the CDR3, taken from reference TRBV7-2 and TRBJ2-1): GAGVSQSPSNKVTEKGKDVELRCDPISGHTALYWYRQSLGQGLEFLIYFQGNSAPDKSGLPSDRFSAERTGGSVSTLTIQRTQQEDSAVYLCASSFGTGGLSSYNEQFFGPGTRLTVL.